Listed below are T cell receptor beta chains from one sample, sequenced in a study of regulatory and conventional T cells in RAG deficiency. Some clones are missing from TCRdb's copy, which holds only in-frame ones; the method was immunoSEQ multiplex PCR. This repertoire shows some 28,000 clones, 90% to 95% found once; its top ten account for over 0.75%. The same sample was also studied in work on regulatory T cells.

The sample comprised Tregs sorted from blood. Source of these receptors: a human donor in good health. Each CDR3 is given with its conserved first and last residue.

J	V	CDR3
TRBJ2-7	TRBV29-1	CSAQSASEQYF
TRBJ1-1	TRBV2	CASSEGREAFF
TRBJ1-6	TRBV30	CAWNHRGVSPLHF
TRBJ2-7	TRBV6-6	CASSRDRGLYEQYF
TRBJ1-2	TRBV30	CAWRVDWDGYTF
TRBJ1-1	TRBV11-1	CASSFHLNTEAFF
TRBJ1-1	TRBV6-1	CASTREETGNTEAFF
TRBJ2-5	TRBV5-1	CASSSAGTGVGQYF
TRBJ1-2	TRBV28	CASINYRGGYGYTF
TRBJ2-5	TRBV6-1	CASSEPTGPGSAQYF
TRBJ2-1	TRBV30	CAWGYRNEQFF
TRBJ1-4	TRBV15	CATSWTGTGPEKLFF
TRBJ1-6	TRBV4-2	CASSQDSRSSYNSPLHF
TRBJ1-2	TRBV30	CAWSTRTGGYGYTF
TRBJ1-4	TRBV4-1	CASSQDQPEKLFF
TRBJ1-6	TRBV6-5	CASSTGTQGSSPLHF
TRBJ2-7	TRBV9	CASSVAPRDTGATYEQYF
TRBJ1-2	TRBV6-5	CASSLNRGPTNYGYTF
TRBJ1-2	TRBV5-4	CASSFGETLYGYTF
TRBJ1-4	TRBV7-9	CASSLDGTLATNEKLFF
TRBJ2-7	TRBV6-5	CASSYASSSYEQYF
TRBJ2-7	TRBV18	CASSPHHPYEQYF
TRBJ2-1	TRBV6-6	CASSYSVSGGNNEQFF
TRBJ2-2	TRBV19	CASSNPQLDRTGELFF
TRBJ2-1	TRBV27	CATRRAGTGDGLRFF
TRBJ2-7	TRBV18	CASSPIRTGLDEQYF
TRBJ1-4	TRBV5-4	CASSFTGSGELFF
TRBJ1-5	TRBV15	CATSRGRQGGQPQHF
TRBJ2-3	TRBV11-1	CASSLGTGPRGTDTQYF
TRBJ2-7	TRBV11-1	CASSLLRAGRYEQYF
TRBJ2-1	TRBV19	CASRSPGLGSNEQFF
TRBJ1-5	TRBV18	CASSPMPGQPQHF
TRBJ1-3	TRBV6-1	CASSEQGLAGNTIYF
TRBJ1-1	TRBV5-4	CASSFRGLLNTEAFF
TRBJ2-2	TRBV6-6	CASRGAGTNTGELFF
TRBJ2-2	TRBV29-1	CSVYRKGGVSGELFF
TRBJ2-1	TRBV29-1	CSVEVRGWHEQFF
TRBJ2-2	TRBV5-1	CASSPQALAGGTGELFF
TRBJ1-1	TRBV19	CASSIPRDRVSYAFF
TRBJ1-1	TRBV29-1	CSVEYPGDEAFF
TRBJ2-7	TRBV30	CAWTPGPLAEQYF
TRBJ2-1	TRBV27	CASSLSRGRANEQFF
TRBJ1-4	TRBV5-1	CASSRGGTGYEKLFF
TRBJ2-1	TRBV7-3	CASRANLNVNNEQFF
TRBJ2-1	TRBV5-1	CASSLRGSNEQFF
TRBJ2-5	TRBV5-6	CASSLRLVRGTQYF
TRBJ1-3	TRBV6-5	CASGNRGGNTIYF
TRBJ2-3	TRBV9	CASSVYRGRSTDTQYF
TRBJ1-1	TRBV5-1	CASSSTTMGGLTEAFF
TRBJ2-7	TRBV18	CASSPYAGTGSYEQYF
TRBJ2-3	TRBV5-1	CASSRTRGTDTQYF
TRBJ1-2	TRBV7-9	CASSSLRGNYGYTF
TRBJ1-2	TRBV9	CASSVTPEGRYGYTF